This is a list of T cell receptor beta chains from one sample in a study of blood T cell dynamics during melanoma immunotherapy. Sequencing used immunoSEQ multiplex PCR; TCRdb keeps in-frame clones, though not all of them. The data show under 11,000 clones, with about nine tenths seen just once and 20% to 30% held by the top ten. The sample in question was blood, obtained from a patient treated with checkpoint blockade. The receptors originated from a human donor with melanoma. Each CDR3 is given with its conserved first and last residue.

V gene	J gene	CDR3 protein
TRBV20-1	TRBJ1-2	CSARDWDGYTF
TRBV10-3	TRBJ2-5	CAISEVGKETQYF
TRBV27	TRBJ1-1	CASSPTVGAAFF
TRBV28	TRBJ1-1	CASSITGGAEAFF
TRBV28	TRBJ2-5	CASTLGGGETQYF
TRBV9	TRBJ1-3	CASSVDHSSGNTIYF
TRBV5-4	TRBJ1-2	CASSFSLQGSYGYTF
TRBV30	TRBJ2-3	CAWSVWGADTQYF
TRBV2	TRBJ2-3	CASSGTSGGPTDTQYF
TRBV5-1	TRBJ2-7	CASSRTSGPTYEQYF
TRBV28	TRBJ2-1	CASSFPSKSRLVYNEQFF
TRBV11-2	TRBJ2-2	CASSTTRLAGNTGELFF
TRBV28	TRBJ2-1	CSSESSYNEQFF
TRBV28	TRBJ2-5	CASSLFPTGTGGARTQYF
TRBV18	TRBJ2-5	CASGTGGSETQYF
TRBV27	TRBJ2-2	CASSFLPTGELFF
TRBV5-4	TRBJ2-6	CASSSQGYGANVLTF
TRBV28	TRBJ2-6	CASRPGGAGANVLTF
TRBV7-9	TRBJ2-5	CASSRGTALAQYF
TRBV4-2	TRBJ2-7	CASSQGGTGIEQYF
TRBV6-1	TRBJ2-7	CAGGRGSEQYF
TRBV6-5	TRBJ2-7	CASREGPGSSYEQYF
TRBV5-1	TRBJ1-2	CASSPQQGQYGYTF
TRBV4-1	TRBJ1-5	CASSPGWGQPQHF
TRBV5-6	TRBJ1-1	CASSPGGEGQNTEAFF
TRBV6-5	TRBJ1-2	CASSPRHYGYTF
TRBV29-1	TRBJ2-7	CSAMGQGRDEQYF
TRBV12-5	TRBJ2-2	CASGLGTFTGELFF
TRBV29-1	TRBJ2-7	CSVAPSGSPYEQYF
TRBV11-1	TRBJ1-5	CASSLGGTNQPQHF
TRBV9	TRBJ2-7	CASSVGGYEQYF
TRBV29-1	TRBJ2-7	CSVEGGEASYEQYF
TRBV11-3	TRBJ2-5	CASSKTRSETQYF
TRBV6-6	TRBJ1-5	CASSYPRGPNQPQHF
TRBV18	TRBJ2-7	CASSPDRAYEQYF
TRBV28	TRBJ2-7	CASSLGSSGRAGYEQYF
TRBV5-1	TRBJ2-7	CASSPGGIRGTDQYF
TRBV11-2	TRBJ2-5	CASSPRLAGPQETQYF